The clone carrying this TCR beta chain was observed at least ten times. Its antigen is undetermined. The record originates from a study of early T cells in non-severe SARS-CoV-2 infection. Study-wide context: The study sequenced bulk RNA from unsorted whole blood, with chains unpaired. Study-level results: VDJdb matching skewed toward anti-spike CD8 responses, missing private and CD4 specificities.

Separate cDNA molecules each had unique molecular identifiers attached to them. TCRdb re-analysed the 5' RACE reads in MiXCR, keeping a single row per CDR3 protein. Of under 20,000 distinct CDR3 sequences in the sample, approximately 5.4% were seen once. CDR1 is SGHTA and CDR2 is FQGTGA in the germline V gene. The V gene lost 5 bases and the J gene lost 2 bases, with 15 bases spanning the gap. CDR3 length equals 15 residues. The gene calls are TRBV7-3 and TRBJ1-1; perhaps TRBD1 as D (5 bases). The clonotype was recovered from an adult who was a healthcare worker with PCR-confirmed SARS-CoV-2 infection or an uninfected control (not recorded which). Sequencing used whole blood, obtained at baseline. In nucleotides, the CDR3 is TGTGCCAGCAGCCCTTCGCCCCAGGGCAACACTGAAGCTTTCTTT. Protein product: CASSPSPQGNTEAFF.